A selection of T cell receptor beta chains follows, all from one sample in a study of somatic mutations in cytotoxic T cells in rheumatoid arthritis. Clones were read by immunoSEQ multiplex PCR, and TCRdb kept only the in-frame ones, dropping some. The sample lists around 4,500 clones, roughly three quarters seen once, with 38% in the top ten. What was sequenced was CD8+ T cells sorted from blood. The receptors here all came from a man between 65 and 85 years old with rheumatoid arthritis. CDR3s include the opening cysteine and the closing phenylalanine or tryptophan. The order of the fields is J gene, D gene, clone size, V gene, CDR3 protein, CDR3 DNA. D genes are given only for firm matches. Only part of the rows carry a size: once, few, many, or a class if the clone is expanded.

>TRBJ2-1|-|-|TRBV27
CASSGTLRDTRIDEQFF
TGTGCCAGCAGTGGAACACTCCGGGACACTCGGATCGATGAGCAGTTCTTC
>TRBJ2-7|-|-|TRBV7-6
CASRPRDSYEQYF
TGTGCCAGCCGCCCCCGGGACTCCTACGAGCAGTACTTC
>TRBJ1-1|-|few|TRBV4-1
CASSQGGGNTEAFF
TGCGCCAGCAGCCAAGGAGGGGGGAACACTGAAGCTTTCTTT
>TRBJ2-7|-|-|TRBV5-1
CASSEDVASSYEQYF
TGCGCCAGCAGCGAGGATGTGGCTAGCTCCTACGAGCAGTACTTC
>TRBJ1-1|TRBD1|-|TRBV5-5
CASSLDVTGGPRF
TGTGCCAGCAGCTTGGACGTGACAGGGGGTCCAAGGTTT
>TRBJ2-7|-|-|TRBV13
CASSLGIQGLYEQYF
TGTGCCAGCAGCTTAGGTATTCAGGGGCTCTACGAGCAGTACTTC
>TRBJ1-1|-|-|TRBV25-1
CVSSGWTTGTEAFF
TGTGTCAGCAGTGGATGGACGACGGGGACTGAAGCTTTCTTT
>TRBJ2-7|TRBD2|-|TRBV27
CASKISGGSYEQYF
TGTGCCAGCAAGATTAGCGGGGGCTCCTACGAGCAGTACTTC
>TRBJ2-1|-|-|TRBV4-1
CASSQDASAAESYNEQFF
TGCGCCAGCAGCCAAGATGCTAGCGCCGCAGAGTCCTACAATGAGCAGTTCTTC
>TRBJ2-5|TRBD1|-|TRBV11-1
CASSLYGTGKETQYF
TGTGCCAGCAGCTTATACGGGACAGGGAAAGAGACCCAGTACTTC
>TRBJ2-7|TRBD1|-|TRBV5-4
CASSFKGTAYEQYF
TGTGCCAGCAGCTTTAAAGGGACAGCCTACGAGCAGTACTTC
>TRBJ2-7|TRBD2|once|TRBV4-1
CASSQASGGGPYEQYF
TGCGCCAGCAGCCAAGCTTCGGGAGGGGGACCCTACGAGCAGTACTTC
>TRBJ1-1|-|-|TRBV30
CAWAQGNTEAFF
TGTGCCTGGGCACAGGGCAACACTGAAGCTTTCTTT
>TRBJ2-1|TRBD2|-|TRBV10-1
CASSESGGDLNRSYNEQFF
TGCGCCAGCAGTGAGAGCGGGGGAGACTTGAACCGCTCCTACAATGAGCAGTTCTTC